This is a list of T cell receptor beta chains from one sample in a study of T cell responses to AZD1222 COVID-19 vaccine. Measured with immunoSEQ multiplex PCR; TCRdb has only the in-frame clones, and not every one. Counted here are 92,000 or so clones, around 90% occurring once; the ten biggest clones make up about 26%. The sequences come from peripheral blood, collected on day 0 of AZD1222 vaccination. Every receptor here comes from an adult in good health. The CDR3 runs from the conserved cysteine through the conserved F or W. D genes are given only for firm matches. The size field is filled for only some rows; it gives once, few, many or a size class.

D	length	size	V	J	CDR3	DNA
TRBD2	16	.	TRBV4-3	TRBJ2-1	CASSQDGLAGGVEQFF	TGCGCCAGCAGCCAAGACGGGCTAGCGGGAGGGGTTGAGCAGTTCTTC
.	14	.	TRBV6-5	TRBJ2-3	CASSYSRITDTQYF	TGTGCCAGCAGTTACTCCCGGATCACAGATACGCAGTATTTT
.	17	.	TRBV7-3	TRBJ2-1	CASSPQDGAGSYNEQFF	TGTGCCAGCAGCCCCCAAGATGGTGCGGGATCGTACAATGAGCAGTTCTTC
.	15	once	TRBV6-5	TRBJ2-7	CASSLGPEGSYEQYF	TGTGCCAGCAGTCTAGGTCCAGAGGGCTCCTACGAGCAGTACTTC
.	13	.	TRBV19	TRBJ1-5	CASSADGHQPQHF	TGTGCCAGTAGTGCAGACGGACATCAGCCCCAGCATTTT
.	15	.	TRBV3-1/TRBV3-2	TRBJ2-3	CASSSSGQGGDTQYF	TGTGCCAGCAGCTCAAGCGGTCAGGGAGGAGATACGCAGTATTTT
.	15	.	TRBV4-1	TRBJ2-4	CASSQVVIAKNIQYF	TGCGCCAGCAGCCAAGTGGTGATAGCCAAAAACATTCAGTACTTC
.	14	.	TRBV11-3	TRBJ2-5	CASSPGGGEETQYF	TGTGCCAGCAGCCCCGGAGGAGGGGAAGAGACCCAGTACTTC
.	15	.	TRBV5-6	TRBJ2-7	CASSWGGPSSYEQYF	TGTGCCAGCAGCTGGGGAGGCCCAAGCTCCTACGAGCAGTACTTC
.	14	.	TRBV28	TRBJ2-1	CASSLGSSYNEQFF	TGTGCCAGCAGTTTAGGGTCCTCCTACAATGAGCAGTTCTTC
TRBD1	13	.	TRBV9	TRBJ2-7	CASSVGQSNEQYF	TGTGCCAGCAGCGTGGGACAGTCTAACGAGCAGTACTTC
.	14	.	TRBV2	TRBJ2-5	CASSGRERQETQYF	TGTGCCAGCAGTGGACGGGAAAGGCAAGAGACCCAGTACTTC
TRBD1	16	.	TRBV5-1	TRBJ2-5	CASRPVLTGGRETQYF	TGCGCCAGCAGACCCGTTTTGACAGGGGGGAGAGAGACCCAGTACTTC
.	16	.	TRBV12-5	TRBJ2-2	CASGLAPGLGTGELFF	TGTGCTAGTGGTTTGGCTCCGGGTCTGGGGACCGGGGAGCTGTTTTTT
TRBD1	15	.	TRBV28	TRBJ2-7	CASNRQGSSSYEQYF	TGTGCCAGCAATCGACAGGGATCGAGCTCCTACGAGCAGTACTTC
.	15	.	TRBV3-1/TRBV3-2	TRBJ2-4	CASSLRPSEGNIQYF	TGTGCCAGCAGCCTGAGGCCTAGCGAGGGAAACATTCAGTACTTC
TRBD1	14	.	TRBV5-1	TRBJ2-7	CASSLEGTAHEQYF	TGCGCCAGCAGCTTGGAGGGGACAGCGCACGAGCAGTACTTC
TRBD1	15	medium-sized	TRBV7-8	TRBJ2-7	CASSLSGTVKHEQYF	TGTGCCAGCAGCTTGTCCGGGACAGTTAAGCACGAGCAGTACTTC
.	14	.	TRBV4-2	TRBJ2-1	CASSQERRDNEQFF	TGTGCCAGCAGCCAAGAGCGGAGGGACAATGAGCAGTTCTTC
.	15	.	TRBV2	TRBJ1-3	CASSEGRRSGNTIYF	TGTGCCAGCAGTGAAGGCCGCCGCTCTGGAAACACCATATATTTT
.	16	.	TRBV11-3	TRBJ2-3	CASSPGLVPGVDTQYF	TGTGCCAGCAGCCCAGGACTTGTTCCGGGAGTGGATACGCAGTATTTT
.	17	.	TRBV7-9	TRBJ2-1	CASSLERGGRSYNEQFF	TGTGCCAGCAGCTTAGAAAGGGGCGGGCGCTCCTACAATGAGCAGTTCTTC
TRBD2	16	.	TRBV6-5	TRBJ2-4	CASSYFAGGAKNIQYF	TGTGCCAGCAGTTACTTCGCGGGAGGGGCCAAAAACATTCAGTACTTC
.	14	.	TRBV7-2	TRBJ1-3	CASSPPGAGNTIYF	TGTGCCAGCAGCCCACCGGGGGCAGGAAACACCATATATTTT
.	14	.	TRBV28	TRBJ1-5	CASGPYLTNQPQHF	TGTGCCAGCGGACCGTATCTTACTAATCAGCCCCAGCATTTT
.	12	once	TRBV27	TRBJ2-1	CASSFPGTEPFF	TGTGCCAGCAGTTTCCCCGGGACGGAGCCTTTCTTC
TRBD1	15	.	TRBV7-2	TRBJ2-5	CASSAPTGFGETQYF	TGTGCCAGCAGCGCCCCGACAGGGTTTGGAGAGACCCAGTACTTC
TRBD2	15	.	TRBV10-3	TRBJ2-7	CAIRTTSGKVDEQYF	TGTGCCATCAGGACAACTAGCGGGAAAGTGGACGAGCAGTACTTC
.	16	.	TRBV5-4	TRBJ1-1	CASSLEATGRNTEAFF	TGTGCCAGCAGCTTGGAAGCAACGGGGCGGAACACTGAAGCTTTCTTT
.	14	.	TRBV5-6	TRBJ2-2	CASSTNPLGGELFF	TGTGCCAGCAGCACGAATCCCCTGGGCGGGGAGCTGTTTTTT
TRBD1	16	few	TRBV30	TRBJ1-4	CAWSSRRGTGTEKLFF	TGTGCCTGGAGTTCTCGCCGGGGGACAGGGACTGAAAAACTGTTTTTT
.	14	.	TRBV7-2	TRBJ1-5	CASSQRGNNQPQHF	TGTGCCAGCAGCCAGAGGGGGAACAATCAGCCCCAGCATTTT